This T cell receptor (beta chain) derives from a study of T cell responses to AZD1222 COVID-19 vaccine. This table comes from immunoSEQ multiplex PCR, and its TCRdb copy is limited to in-frame clones, with some not included. The top ten hold 1.5% to 2.5% of the sample, which has about 180,000 clones, approximately 91% seen once. The CDR3 consists of 13 residues. Germline CDR1 is MRHNA and CDR2 is SNTAGT. Trimming cost V 6 bases and J 7 bases, with 12 bases left between them. The sample in question was peripheral blood, obtained 28 days after the second AZD1222 dose. The receptor was derived from an adult who received the AZD1222 COVID-19 vaccine. This chain joins TRBV6-4 and TRBJ2-2; D unresolved. The CDR3 nucleotides are TGTGCCAGCAGAGGGTCTGTGTACGGGGAGCTGTTTTTT. Translating it yields CASRGSVYGELFF.